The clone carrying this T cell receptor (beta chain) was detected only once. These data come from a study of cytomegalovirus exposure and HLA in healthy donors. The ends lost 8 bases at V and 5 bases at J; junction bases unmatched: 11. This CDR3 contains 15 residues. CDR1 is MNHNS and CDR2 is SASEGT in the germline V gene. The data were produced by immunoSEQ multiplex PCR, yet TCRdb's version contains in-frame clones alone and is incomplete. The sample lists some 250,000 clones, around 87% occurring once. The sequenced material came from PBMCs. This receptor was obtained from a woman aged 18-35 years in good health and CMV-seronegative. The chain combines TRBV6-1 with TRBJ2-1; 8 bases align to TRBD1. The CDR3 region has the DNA TGTGCCAGCCGGCCCGGACAGGGAGAGAACAATGAGCAGTTCTTC. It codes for CASRPGQGENNEQFF.